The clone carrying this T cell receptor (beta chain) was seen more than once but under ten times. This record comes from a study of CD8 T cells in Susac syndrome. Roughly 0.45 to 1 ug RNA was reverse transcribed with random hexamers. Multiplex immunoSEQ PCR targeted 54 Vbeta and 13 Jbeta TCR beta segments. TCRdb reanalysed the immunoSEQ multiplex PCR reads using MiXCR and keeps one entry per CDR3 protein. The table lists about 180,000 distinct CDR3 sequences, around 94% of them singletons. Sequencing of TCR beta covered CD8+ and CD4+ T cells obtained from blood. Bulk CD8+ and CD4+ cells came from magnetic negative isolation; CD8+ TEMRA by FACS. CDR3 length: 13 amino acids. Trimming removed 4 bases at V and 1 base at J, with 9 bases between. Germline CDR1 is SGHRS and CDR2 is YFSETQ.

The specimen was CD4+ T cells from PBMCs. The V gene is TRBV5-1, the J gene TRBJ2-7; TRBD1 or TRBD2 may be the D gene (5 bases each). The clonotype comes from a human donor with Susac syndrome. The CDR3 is CASSPGPSYEQYF. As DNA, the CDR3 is TGCGCCAGCAGCCCGGGACCTTCCTACGAGCAGTACTTC. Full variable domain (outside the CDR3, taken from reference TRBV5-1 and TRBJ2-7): KAGVTQTPRYLIKTRGQQVTLSCSPISGHRSVSWYQQTPGQGLQFLFEYFSETQRNKGNFPGRFSGRQFSNSRSEMNVSTLELGDSALYLCASSPGPSYEQYFGPGTRLTVT.